This T cell receptor beta chain is drawn from a study of blood T cell repertoires in COVID-19. As for this clone: The same CDR3 also results from other DNA sequences found in this sample.

Trimming left V 1 base short and J 5 bases short, with 8 bases between. The V gene's germline CDR1 is LNHDA and CDR2 SQIVND (reference sequence). The CDR3 loop spans 13 amino acids. Sequencing used immunoSEQ multiplex PCR; TCRdb keeps in-frame clones, though not all of them. This repertoire shows fewer than 450,000 clones, about 91% found once; its top ten account for approximately 12%. The receptor was isolated from a woman aged 45-60 years with COVID-19, enrolled during active disease. Sequencing was done on a sample of peripheral blood. The gene calls are TRBV19 and TRBJ1-1, with D perhaps TRBD1 (5 bases). This CDR3 reads CASSIGRDTEAFF. The CDR3 coding sequence is TGTGCCAGTAGTATAGGCAGGGATACTGAAGCTTTCTTT.